The clone carrying this TCR beta chain showed up many times. From roughly 400 ng of RNA, a library with molecular barcoded alpha/delta and beta/gamma adaptors was made. Each CDR3 protein gets one entry after TCRdb re-called the reads with MiXCR. The data show about 40,000 distinct CDR3 sequences, with about 13% seen just once and about 25% held by the top ten. This sample is drawn from a study of read filtering for tumor transcriptome and immune sequencing. The CDR3 totals 11 residues. Per germline, CDR1 KGHDR and CDR2 SFDVKD. V gave up 6 bases and J gave up 3 bases, with 2 bases separating them. Sequences were obtained from a population of CD138-negative cells sorted from bone marrow. The sequence derives from a donor aged 40 or over with multiple myeloma. The chain uses TRBV24-1 and TRBJ2-1; D gene uncertain. This chain's CDR3 is CATSFYNEQFF. The DNA for the CDR3 is TGTGCCACCAGTTTCTACAATGAGCAGTTCTTC.